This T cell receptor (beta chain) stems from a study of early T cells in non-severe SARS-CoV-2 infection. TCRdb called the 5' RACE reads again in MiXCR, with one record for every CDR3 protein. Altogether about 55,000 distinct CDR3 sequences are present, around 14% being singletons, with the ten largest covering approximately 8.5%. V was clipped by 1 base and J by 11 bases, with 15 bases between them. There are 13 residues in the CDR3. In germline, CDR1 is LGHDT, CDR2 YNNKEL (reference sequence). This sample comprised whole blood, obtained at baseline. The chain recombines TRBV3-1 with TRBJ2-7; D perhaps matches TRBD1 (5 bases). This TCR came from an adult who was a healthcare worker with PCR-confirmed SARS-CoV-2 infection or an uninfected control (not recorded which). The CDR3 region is CASSQGRIGAKYF. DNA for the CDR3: TGTGCCAGCAGCCAAGGTCGTATAGGGGCCAAGTACTTC.